The sequence of this T cell receptor (beta chain) was determined in a study of T cells in Graves' hyperthyroidism and ophthalmopathy. There are a few counts of this clonotype. Its antigen remains unidentified. The junction and the germline gene differ at one end; a read error may be behind it. This CDR3 is 15 amino acids long. The germline V gene has CDR1 ENHRY and CDR2 SYGVKD. Amplification yielded TCR beta CDR3 regions, with RNA transcripts as the source. TCR CDR3 underwent first-round RT-PCR with the HTBI primer set. One entry per CDR3 protein, called by TCRdb with MiXCR from the multiplex PCR reads. The sample holds approximately 560,000 distinct CDR3 sequences, roughly 50% seen once. Study findings and constraints: Blood held most thyroid clonotypes expanded above 0.001 frequency.

Sequenced: peripheral blood or thyroid tissue (not recorded which). This TCR was recovered from a young woman with Graves' hyperthyroidism. The rearrangement uses TRBV10-3 and TRBJ2-2, with 11 bases identical to TRBD2. The CDR3 loop is CASSSGRASTGELFF. As DNA, the CDR3 is TGTGCCAGCAGTAGCGGGAGGGCCAGCACCGGGGAGCTGTTTTTT.